One and the same sample provided the 5 T cell receptor beta chains below, sequenced in a study of T cells after posttransplantation cyclophosphamide. Treatment was busulfan-fludarabine conditioning, a marrow graft, and cyclophosphamide on days +3 and +4. Only in-frame clones appear in the TCRdb table, and some are missing; sequencing was by immunoSEQ multiplex PCR. Of about 6,700 clones listed, around 84% are singletons. This material consisted of PBMCs, taken after allogeneic stem cell transplant with posttransplant cyclophosphamide. These receptor sequences come from a female patient aged 50-59 years who received an allogeneic stem cell transplant from a related donor, was CMV-positive, and had no GVHD. Some T cells may be graft donor cells.

The chain combines TRBV28 with TRBJ1-5; 7 bases match TRBD1. There are 14 residues in the CDR3. V shed 5 bases and J 5 bases; nucleotides not matched to a gene: 6. Germline CDR1 MDHEN, CDR2 SYDVKM. The CDR3 nucleotides read TGTGCCAGCAGTCAAACAGGGGTGTATCAGCCCCAGCATTTT. Its protein product is CASSQTGVYQPQHF.

V gene TRBV19 combines with J gene TRBJ2-1; TRBD1 might be the D (6 bases). The CDR3 totals 15 residues. Germline values: CDR1 LNHDA, CDR2 SQIVND (reference sequence). The V gene lost 3 bases and the J gene lost 2 bases, with 11 bases spanning the gap. Written as DNA, the CDR3 is TGTGCCAGTAGTATGTTGGCAGGGGCCTACAATGAGCAGTTCTTC. Its protein product is CASSMLAGAYNEQFF.

The chain is built from TRBV6-1 and TRBJ1-6; the D gene is possibly TRBD1 (5 bases). The CDR3 totals 15 residues. Trimming took off 7 bases at V and 7 bases at J, with 17 bases between the two ends. Germline V gene lookup returns CDR1 MNHNS and CDR2 SASEGT. The CDR3 DNA is TGTGCCAGCATGGTTCCCGGCAGGGCCAATTCACCCCTCCACTTT. This translates into CASMVPGRANSPLHF.

This CDR3 is CASSRGEGGELFF. DNA of the CDR3: TGCGCCAGCAGCCGAGGGGAGGGCGGGGAGCTGTTTTTT. The chain combines TRBV4-1 with TRBJ2-2; 7 nucleotides align to TRBD2. Germline CDR1 and CDR2: MGHRA and YSYEKL. CDR3 length: 13 amino acids. V gave up 4 bases and J gave up 7 bases; unmatched junction bases: 3.

The chain couples TRBV28 to TRBJ2-7; 8 nucleotides match TRBD1. The CDR3 runs to 12 residues. The germline CDR1 and CDR2 sequences are MDHEN and SYDVKM. Trimming at V came to 6 bases and at J to 10 bases, leaving 8 bases not matched to a gene. CDR3 DNA: TGTGCCAGCAGCCTCCAGGGGGCCATACAGTACTTC. It codes for CASSLQGAIQYF.